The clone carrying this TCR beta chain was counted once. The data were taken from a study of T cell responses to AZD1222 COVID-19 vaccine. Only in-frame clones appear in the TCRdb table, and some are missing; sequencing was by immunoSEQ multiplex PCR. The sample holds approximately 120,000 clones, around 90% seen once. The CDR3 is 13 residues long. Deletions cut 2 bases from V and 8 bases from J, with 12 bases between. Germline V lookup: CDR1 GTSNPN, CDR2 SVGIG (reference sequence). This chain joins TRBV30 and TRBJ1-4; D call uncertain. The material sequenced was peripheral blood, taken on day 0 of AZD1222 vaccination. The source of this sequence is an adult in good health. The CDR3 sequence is CAWSWQFTEKLFF. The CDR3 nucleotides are TGTGCCTGGAGTTGGCAGTTTACCGAAAAACTGTTTTTT.